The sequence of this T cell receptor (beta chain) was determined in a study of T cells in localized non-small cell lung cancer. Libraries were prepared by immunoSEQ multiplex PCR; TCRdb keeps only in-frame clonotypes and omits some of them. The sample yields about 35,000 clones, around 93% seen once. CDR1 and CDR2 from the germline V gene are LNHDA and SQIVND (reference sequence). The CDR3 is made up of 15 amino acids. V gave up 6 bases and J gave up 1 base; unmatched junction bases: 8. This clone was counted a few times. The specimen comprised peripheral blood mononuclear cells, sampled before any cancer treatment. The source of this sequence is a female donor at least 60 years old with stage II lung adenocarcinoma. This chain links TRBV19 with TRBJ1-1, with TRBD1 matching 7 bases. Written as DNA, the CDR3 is TGTGCCAGTAGAGTGGGACAGCACAAGAACACTGAAGCTTTCTTT. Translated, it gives CASRVGQHKNTEAFF.